Below are 18 T cell receptor beta chains sequenced from a single sample in a study of T cell changes during pregnancy in multiple sclerosis. Clones were read by immunoSEQ multiplex PCR, and TCRdb kept only the in-frame ones, dropping some. The profile covers 30,000 to 35,000 clones, with 70% to 90% appearing a single time and 3% to 4.5% taken by the ten largest. This specimen was CD8+ T cells from peripheral blood mononuclear cells, taken in the third trimester of pregnancy. All receptors derive from a female donor with multiple sclerosis, enrolled in a pregnancy study.

V and J are TRBV5-6 and TRBJ2-3; D perhaps matches TRBD1 (6 bases). With 6 bases removed from V and 2 bases from J, the gap between germline ends came to 16 bases. The CDR3 runs to 15 residues. Germline V gives CDR1 SGHDT, CDR2 YYEEEE. The CDR3 sequence is CASNEVGHSTDTQYF. CDR3 sequence (DNA): TGTGCCAGCAACGAAGTGGGACACTCCACAGATACGCAGTATTTT.

The chain recombines TRBV7-8 with TRBJ1-2; 8 positions agree with TRBD1. Germline values: CDR1 SGHVS, CDR2 FQNEAQ. V lost 2 bases, J lost 2 bases, and 7 bases stayed unmatched. This CDR3 is 16 amino acids long. The CDR3 loop reads CASSLLDRGVNYGYTF. CDR3 DNA sequence: TGTGCCAGCAGCTTACTCGACAGGGGAGTAAACTATGGCTACACCTTC.

The chain combines TRBV11-2 with TRBJ2-3; 11 bases line up with TRBD2. Unmatched junction bases numbered 6, after V lost 5 bases and J lost 5 bases. CDR3 length: 15 residues. Germline-derived CDR1 and CDR2 are SGHAT and FQNNGV. The CDR3: CASSLSGGAVDTQYF. The DNA for the CDR3 is TGTGCCAGCAGCCTTAGCGGGGGGGCGGTAGATACGCAGTATTTT.

The rearrangement links TRBV4-3 to TRBJ2-3; 9 positions agree with TRBD2. The CDR3 consists of 17 residues. With V trimmed by 0 bases and J by 4 bases, 8 bases remained unmatched. Germline CDR1 reads LGHNA; CDR2 reads YSLEER. The CDR3 sequence: CASSQDRPSGASDTQYF. The CDR3 DNA sequence: TGCGCCAGCAGCCAAGATAGACCTAGCGGGGCATCAGATACGCAGTATTTT.

The chain combines TRBV5-5 with TRBJ2-3, with 9 bases fitting TRBD1. The CDR3 totals 18 residues. The V gene end was trimmed by 5 bases and the J gene end by 4 bases; junction bases not matched to a gene: 17. CDR1 and CDR2 from the germline V gene are SGHKS and YYEKEE (reference sequence). The CDR3 reads CASRTWELGTGFPDTQYF. The CDR3 coding sequence is TGTGCCAGCAGAACTTGGGAGCTTGGGACAGGGTTCCCAGATACGCAGTATTTT. Drawing the rest from reference TRBV5-5 and TRBJ2-3, the complete variable domain is DAGVTQSPTHLIKTRGQQVTLRCSPISGHKSVSWYQQVLGQGPQFIFQYYEKEERGRGNFPDRFSARQFPNYSSELNVNALLLGDSALYLCASRTWELGTGFPDTQYFGPGTRLTVL.

The gene calls are TRBV6-1 and TRBJ2-5; TRBD2 matches at 12 bases. The CDR3 covers 15 residues. Looked up from germline, CDR1 is MNHNS and CDR2 is SASEGT. With 6 bases clipped from V and 2 bases from J, the junction kept 4 bases outside the gene matches. CDR3 loop: CASSPLAGGQETQYF. The CDR3 bases are TGTGCCAGCAGCCCCCTAGCGGGGGGGCAAGAGACCCAGTACTTC.

The chain has TRBV7-6 and TRBJ1-2; 7 positions agree with TRBD1. The V segment lost 5 bases and the J segment 4 bases; nucleotides outside the gene matches: 7. The CDR3 spans 14 residues. Germline V gene data show CDR1 as SGHVS and CDR2 as FNYEAQ. In nucleotides, the CDR3 is TGTGCCAGCAGCCTTAGGGGGCAGCGCTATGGCTACACCTTC. It is translated as CASSLRGQRYGYTF.

CDR3 coding DNA: TGTGCCTGGAGTGCCCTAGCGGGGGGGCCGTATGAGCAGTTCTTC. It specifies CAWSALAGGPYEQFF. The rearrangement joins TRBV30 to TRBJ2-1; TRBD2 matches at 12 bases. Looked up from germline, CDR1 is GTSNPN and CDR2 is SVGIG (reference sequence). With V trimmed by 1 base and J by 8 bases, 6 bases remained unmatched. CDR3 length: 15 amino acids.

The chain employs TRBV7-3 and TRBJ2-5, with 9 positions matching TRBD2. CDR1 is SGHTA and CDR2 is FQGTGA in the germline V gene. Unmatched junction bases numbered 2, after V lost 1 base and J lost 2 bases. The CDR3 sequence is 15 residues long. The CDR3 region is CASSLIAGVQETQYF. Written as DNA, the CDR3 is TGTGCCAGCAGCTTAATAGCGGGGGTTCAAGAGACCCAGTACTTC. The full variable domain, in which reference TRBV7-3 and TRBJ2-5 provide the parts outside the CDR3, is GAGVSQTPSNKVTEKGKYVELRCDPISGHTALYWYRQSLGQGPEFLIYFQGTGAADDSGLPNDRFFAVRPEGSVSTLKIQRTERGDSAVYLCASSLIAGVQETQYFGPGTRLLVL.

The chain employs TRBV9 and TRBJ1-1, with a possible D match to TRBD1 (5 bases). CDR1 is SGDLS and CDR2 is YYNGEE in the germline V gene. The V end was cut by 4 bases, the J end by 0 bases, with 10 bases between. The CDR3 totals 14 residues. In DNA form, the CDR3 reads TGTGCCAGCAGCCAACGGGACTTGAACACTGAAGCTTTCTTT. Its protein is CASSQRDLNTEAFF.

The DNA of the CDR3 is TGTGCCAGCAGTCCTAGACCGGATGAGCCCCAGCATTTT. It yields the protein CASSPRPDEPQHF. The chain recombines TRBV27 with TRBJ1-5; D gene unclear. Germline CDR1 MNHEY, CDR2 SMNVEV (reference sequence). The CDR3 extends over 13 amino acids. V was pared by 5 bases and J by 8 bases, with 13 bases between.

V gene TRBV27 combines with J gene TRBJ1-2, with TRBD1 identical over 7 bases. V lost 3 bases, J lost 4 bases, and 5 bases stayed unmatched. The CDR3 sequence is 14 residues long. Per the germline V gene, CDR1 is MNHEY and CDR2 is SMNVEV (reference sequence). Here the CDR3 reads CASSFSGQIYGYTF. Written as DNA, the CDR3 is TGTGCCAGCAGTTTCTCGGGACAGATCTATGGCTACACCTTC.

In this sample, this clone turned up once. This chain joins TRBV10-3 and TRBJ1-4; D unclear. In germline, CDR1 is ENHRY, CDR2 SYGVKD. The CDR3 has 16 amino acids. V lost 0 bases, J lost 8 bases, and 16 bases lay in between. CDR3 amino acids: CAISESRTYEGEKLFF. DNA of the CDR3: TGTGCCATCAGTGAGTCGAGGACTTACGAAGGGGAAAAACTGTTTTTT.

V usage is TRBV6-4 and J usage is TRBJ2-3, with TRBD2 matching 8 bases. Unmatched junction bases numbered 5, after V lost 6 bases and J lost 0 bases. Germline loops: CDR1 MRHNA, CDR2 SNTAGT. The CDR3 spans 15 residues. CDR3 nucleotides: TGTGCCAGCAGCGCCCAGCGGGGGAGCACAGATACGCAGTATTTT. Its translation is CASSAQRGSTDTQYF.

This chain connects TRBV4-1 to TRBJ2-5; 10 nucleotides match TRBD1. V lost 0 bases to trimming and J lost 5 bases; unmatched junction nucleotides: 3. This CDR3 region has 15 residues. CDR1 is MGHRA, CDR2 YSYEKL, per germline. This CDR3 is CASSQDGQGVETQYF. In DNA form, the CDR3 reads TGCGCCAGCAGCCAAGATGGACAGGGGGTTGAGACCCAGTACTTC.

V and J are TRBV12-2 and TRBJ1-2. TRBV12-2 is recorded as a pseudogene. This CDR3 region has 20 residues. The chain's CDR3 is CASRPGPKRGGDKANYGYTF. As DNA, the CDR3 is TGTGCAAGTCGCCCCGGCCCTAAGAGGGGGGGGGACAAGGCTAACTATGGCTACACCTTC.

The rearrangement joins TRBV19 to TRBJ1-2, with D hard to call. Trimming removed 3 bases from V and 4 bases from J, with 15 bases in between. The CDR3 consists of 15 residues. Germline V CDR1 and CDR2: LNHDA, SQIVND (reference sequence). This CDR3 reads CASSMSPPRVYGYTF. The DNA of the CDR3 is TGTGCCAGTAGTATGTCGCCACCCCGGGTCTATGGCTACACCTTC.

The CDR3 sequence: CASSLGQGVTEAFF. DNA for the CDR3: TGTGCCAGCAGCTTAGGACAGGGAGTCACTGAAGCTTTCTTT. The chain employs TRBV7-8 and TRBJ1-1; 7 positions match TRBD1. The germline V gene encodes CDR1 SGHVS and CDR2 FQNEAQ. The CDR3 runs 14 residues. The V segment lost 1 base and the J segment 4 bases; nucleotides outside the gene matches: 3.